This T cell receptor beta chain emerged from a study of T-cell reconstitution after alpha-beta-depleted transplantation in children. This clonotype was seen only a few times. The antigen remains undetermined. Study observations and caveats: Some patients' high day-60 TCRbeta diversity was attributed to recipient cells surviving conditioning. T-cell numbers and diversity one year post-transplant derived largely from freshly generated T cells. About two months after transplant, alpha-beta T cells reportedly came from several hundred expanded graft clones.

V was pared by 3 bases and J by 6 bases, with 9 bases between. CDR1 is ENHRY and CDR2 is SYGVKD in the germline V gene. The CDR3 totals 13 residues. The TCRbeta library incorporated unique molecular identifiers. Each CDR3 protein is one row after TCRdb ran MiXCR on the PCR reads. Of fewer than 550,000 distinct CDR3 sequences listed, roughly 11% are singletons. The specimen was PBMCs, mostly from graft donor cells, collected 180 days after TCRalphabeta/CD19-depleted stem cell transplant. The chain couples TRBV10-3 to TRBJ2-4; D is possibly TRBD2 (5 bases). The TCR was taken from a female patient between 2 and 15 years old who had a stem cell transplant for aplastic anemia, so the T cells may come from the graft donor. The CDR3 DNA reads as TGTGCCATCAGTGAAGCGGCGGGAAACATTCAGTACTTC. Translating gives CAISEAAGNIQYF.